These 15 T cell receptor beta chains came from one sample sequenced in a study of T cell responses to AZD1222 COVID-19 vaccine (dated by TCRdb to the early 2020s). Library preparation used the immunoSEQ multiplex PCR assay. TCRdb obtained this table from immuneACCESS and retained in-frame rearrangements with V and J assigned. These tables miss some clones; where compared with another copy, unresolved V genes account for less than half of the shortfall, and the remainder is unexplained. The sample profile shows about 170,000 clones; 80% to 90% of them were found once. 6.9% of the sample is in the top ten clones. Interpreted using the paper, the time point label stands for: baseline before first vaccination. Sequencing was performed on peripheral blood, taken on day 0 of AZD1222 vaccination. The receptors originated from an adult in good health.

This rearrangement joins TRBV3-1 (or the pseudogene TRBV3-2) to TRBJ1-6; D not certain. Germline V gene sequence: CDR1 LGHDT, CDR2 YNNKEL (reference sequence). CDR3 length: 12 amino acids. Trimming left V 0 bases short and J 14 bases short, with 8 bases between. CDR3 nucleotides: TGTGCCAGCAGCCAAGAAGGGAGTTCCCTCCACTTT. Its translation is CASSQEGSSLHF.

The V and J genes are TRBV19 and TRBJ1-3; D not certain. From germline, CDR1 is LNHDA and CDR2 SQIVND (reference sequence). The CDR3 runs 14 residues. The V end was cut by 4 bases, the J end by 0 bases, with 7 bases between. As DNA, the CDR3 is TGTGCCAGTAGTAGGGCAAACTCTGGAAACACCATATATTTT. Translated: CASSRANSGNTIYF.

The chain joins TRBV2 to TRBJ1-2, with D tentatively TRBD1 (5 bases). The germline V and J ends were trimmed by 2 bases and 5 bases, with 12 bases remaining between them. The CDR3 runs 14 residues. CDR1 and CDR2 (germline): SNHLY, FYNNEI. CDR3 region: CASSEQGPQYGYTF. DNA of the CDR3: TGTGCCAGCAGTGAACAGGGACCGCAATATGGCTACACCTTC.

The chain has TRBV7-3 and TRBJ1-2, with 9 positions matching TRBD1. V gave up 5 bases and J gave up 8 bases; unmatched junction bases: 12. The CDR3 consists of 15 residues. The germline CDR1 and CDR2 sequences are SGHTA and FQGTGA. The CDR3 coding sequence is TGTGCCAGCAGCCCAACACACACAGGGGGCAGGGGCTACACCTTC. Translation gives CASSPTHTGGRGYTF.

The chain recombines TRBV5-5 with TRBJ2-2; 9 positions agree with TRBD2. The V segment lost 1 base and the J segment 0 bases; nucleotides outside the gene matches: 4. The CDR3 has 17 amino acids. Germline V gene lookup returns CDR1 SGHKS and CDR2 YYEKEE (reference sequence). CDR3 DNA: TGTGCCAGCAGCTTGTGGGTAGCGGGGGCGAACACCGGGGAGCTGTTTTTT. Protein product: CASSLWVAGANTGELFF.

This clone was detected a few times. The rearrangement joins TRBV18 to TRBJ2-2, with D unresolved. With 0 bases removed from V and 6 bases from J, the gap between germline ends came to 23 bases. The CDR3 has 19 residues. The V gene's germline CDR1 is KGHSH and CDR2 LQKENI. DNA of the CDR3: TGTGCCAGCTCACCACCGTTAGAGGCGTGGTTTTTCGGTGCCGGGGAGCTGTTTTTT. The encoded protein is CASSPPLEAWFFGAGELFF.

The genes are TRBV5-1 and TRBJ2-6; TRBD2 matches 9 bases. CDR1 SGHRS and CDR2 YFSETQ come from the germline V gene. After removal of 0 bases from V and 0 bases from J, the junction contained 7 bases not matched to a gene. This CDR3 has 19 amino acids. CDR3 DNA sequence: TGCGCCAGCAGCTTGGTCGTAGCGGGGGCCAACTCTGGGGCCAACGTCCTGACTTTC. This encodes CASSLVVAGANSGANVLTF.

This sequence joins TRBV28 and TRBJ2-3; TRBD2 matches at 9 bases. Trimming took 8 bases from V and 0 from J; bases not matched to a gene: 15. There are 18 residues in the CDR3. Germline-derived CDR1 and CDR2 are MDHEN and SYDVKM. The CDR3 loop is CASLEAGGLPTSTDTQYF. The CDR3 region has the DNA TGTGCCAGCCTTGAAGCGGGGGGCCTACCCACTAGCACAGATACGCAGTATTTT. Full variable domain (missing parts from reference TRBV28 and TRBJ2-3): DVKVTQSSRYLVKRTGEKVFLECVQDMDHENMFWYRQDPGLGLRLIYFSYDVKMKEKGDIPEGYSVSREKKERFSLILESASTNQTSMYLCASLEAGGLPTSTDTQYFGPGTRLTVL.

This clone has a single count. The V call is TRBV29-1, the J call TRBJ2-3; weak D call: TRBD2 (6 bases). The V and J ends lost 0 bases and 5 bases respectively, with 15 bases between them. Germline CDR1 is SQVTM and CDR2 is ANQGSEA. This CDR3 has 15 residues. Here the CDR3 reads CSVEEPGRLGDTQYF. Written as DNA, the CDR3 is TGCAGCGTTGAAGAACCAGGGCGACTAGGAGATACGCAGTATTTT.

The rearrangement uses TRBV7-3 and TRBJ2-7, with TRBD1 matching over 7 bases. Germline lookup yields CDR1 SGHTA and CDR2 FQGTGA. V lost 4 bases, J lost 6 bases, and 9 bases stayed unmatched. The CDR3 extends over 14 amino acids. The CDR3 spells CASSSTTGVSEQYF. CDR3 coding DNA: TGTGCCAGCAGCTCCACCACAGGGGTCTCCGAGCAGTACTTC.

This sequence joins TRBV21-1 and TRBJ1-2; the D call of TRBD1 is as the table states it, not checked on the DNA. TRBV21-1 counts as a pseudogene. The CDR3 is made up of 14 amino acids. Written as DNA, the CDR3 is TGTGCCAGCACCCAAGGACAGGGGCGATGTGGCTACACCTTC. Its translation: CASTQGQGRCGYTF.

The chain carries TRBV7-9 and TRBJ1-6; D not resolved. Germline values: CDR1 SEHNR, CDR2 FQNEAQ (reference sequence). This CDR3 is built from 14 residues. V lost 4 bases to trimming and J lost 8 bases, with 12 bases between them. CDR3 region: CASSSRANDSPLHF. The CDR3 nucleotides read TGTGCCAGCAGCTCCCGGGCCAATGATTCACCCCTCCACTTT.

This clone was counted a single time. CDR3 protein: CASSPPGQAGTGELFF. The CDR3 coding sequence is TGTGCCAGCAGCCCCCCCGGACAGGCGGGTACCGGGGAGCTGTTTTTT. The chain recombines TRBV7-3 with TRBJ2-2, with 7 bases fitting TRBD1. J was trimmed by 5 bases and V by 5 bases; bases with no gene match: 11. Looked up from germline, CDR1 is SGHTA and CDR2 is FQGTGA. The CDR3 extends over 16 amino acids.

The rearrangement links TRBV13 to TRBJ1-2; 8 bases line up with TRBD1. V lost 1 base and J lost 3; bases outside the gene matches: 7. The CDR3 is 16 amino acids. Germline CDR1 and CDR2: PRHDT and FYEKMQ (reference sequence). The CDR3 coding sequence is TGTGCCAGCAGCTTAGACAGGGGGGCAATCGACTATGGCTACACCTTC. Translation gives CASSLDRGAIDYGYTF.

The rearrangement uses TRBV7-9 and TRBJ1-5, with 7 positions matching TRBD1. The CDR3 contains 16 residues. V dropped 1 base and J dropped 5; count of bases not matched to a gene: 8. Germline CDR1 reads SEHNR; CDR2 reads FQNEAQ (reference sequence). CDR3 coding DNA: TGTGCCAGCAGCTTAGACGAGGGGGCGGCTGATCAGCCCCAGCATTTT. It yields the protein CASSLDEGAADQPQHF.